Shown below are 2 T cell receptor beta chains from a single sample sequenced in a study of T cell repertoires in cytomegalovirus infection. TCRdb re-called the reads through MiXCR, storing one row per CDR3 protein. Here the sample spans about 530,000 distinct CDR3 sequences, about 26% being singletons. Material for sequencing was PBMCs. The receptors come from a human donor in good health (CMV status not recorded). Some clones in this sample may be carry-over from other donors' samples.

The sample holds many counts of this clonotype. J is TRBJ2-3 and V is TRBV11-2, with D uncertain. V lost 3 bases, J lost 2 bases, and 6 bases lay in between. This CDR3 is 13 amino acids long. Germline assignment: CDR1 SGHAT and CDR2 FQNNGV. The CDR3 nucleotides are TGTGCCAGCAGCTTCCGTTTCACAGATACGCAGTATTTT. Translating it yields CASSFRFTDTQYF.

This clonotype was seen many times. The CDR3 DNA reads as TGTGCCAGCAGCCTGGAGAACGGGGACAATGAGCAGTTCTTC. Protein sequence: CASSLENGDNEQFF. The chain is built from TRBV7-6 and TRBJ2-1; D is possibly TRBD2 (5 bases). V lost 5 bases and J lost 5, with 13 bases in between. The CDR3 contains 14 residues. From germline, CDR1 is SGHVS and CDR2 FNYEAQ.